This T cell receptor beta chain appears in the sequencing data of a study of blood T cells in healthy people across ages. Extraction yielded at least 5 micrograms of total RNA per sample. On this clonotype itself: The antigen is undetermined.

The germline V and J ends were trimmed by 2 bases and 6 bases, with 18 bases remaining between them. Per germline, CDR1 MNHNY and CDR2 SVGAGI (reference sequence). The CDR3 extends over 16 amino acids. Overall study results and limits: Naive T cell percentage strongly correlated with TCR beta diversity. It was the long-lived donors that had more naive CD4+ cells and higher diversity than aged donors.

Alongside a J-beta primer mix, a sample-barcoded 5' primer served in a second PCR lasting roughly 6 to 11 cycles. Researchers report that a template-switch adaptor with 12 random nucleotides tagged each cDNA molecule. TCRdb independently ran MiXCR on the 5' RACE reads; one entry per CDR3 protein. The sample lists 700,000 to 950,000 distinct CDR3 sequences, 35% to 45% occurring once. The receptor was derived from a woman in her sixties or seventies in good health. The genes are TRBV6-6 and TRBJ2-3, with D possibly matching TRBD2 (7 bases). Sequencing was done on a sample of blood. The CDR3 region is CASSYPTGRAGDTQYF. CDR3 in DNA: TGTGCCAGCAGTTACCCCACAGGGAGGGCCGGGGATACGCAGTATTTT.